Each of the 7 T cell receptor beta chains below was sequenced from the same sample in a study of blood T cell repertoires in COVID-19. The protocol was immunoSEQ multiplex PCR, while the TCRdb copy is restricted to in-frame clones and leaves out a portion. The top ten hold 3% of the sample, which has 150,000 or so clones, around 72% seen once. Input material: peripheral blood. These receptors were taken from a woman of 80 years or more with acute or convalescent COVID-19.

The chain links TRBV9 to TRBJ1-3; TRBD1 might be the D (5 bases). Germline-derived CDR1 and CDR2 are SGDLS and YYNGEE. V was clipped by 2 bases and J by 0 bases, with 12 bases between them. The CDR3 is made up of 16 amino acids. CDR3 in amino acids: CASSVGQLISGNTIYF. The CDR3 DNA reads TGTGCCAGCAGCGTCGGACAATTAATCTCTGGAAACACCATATATTTT. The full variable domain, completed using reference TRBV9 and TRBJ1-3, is DSGVTQTPKHLITATGQRVTLRCSPRSGDLSVYWYQQSLDQGLQFLIQYYNGEERAKGNILERFSAQQFPDLHSELNLSSLELGDSALYFCASSVGQLISGNTIYFGEGSWLTVV.

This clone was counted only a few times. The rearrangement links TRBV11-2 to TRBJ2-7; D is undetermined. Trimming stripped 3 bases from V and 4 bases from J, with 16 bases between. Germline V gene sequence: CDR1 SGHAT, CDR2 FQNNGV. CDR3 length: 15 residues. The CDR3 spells CASSFHPGPEYEQYF. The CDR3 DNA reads TGTGCCAGCAGCTTTCATCCGGGTCCAGAGTACGAGCAGTACTTC.

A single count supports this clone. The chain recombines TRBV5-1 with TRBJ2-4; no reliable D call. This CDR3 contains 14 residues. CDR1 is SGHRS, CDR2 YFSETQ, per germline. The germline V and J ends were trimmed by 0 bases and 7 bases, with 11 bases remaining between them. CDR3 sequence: CASSLAQPGNIQYF. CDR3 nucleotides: TGCGCCAGCAGCTTGGCCCAGCCCGGGAACATTCAGTACTTC.

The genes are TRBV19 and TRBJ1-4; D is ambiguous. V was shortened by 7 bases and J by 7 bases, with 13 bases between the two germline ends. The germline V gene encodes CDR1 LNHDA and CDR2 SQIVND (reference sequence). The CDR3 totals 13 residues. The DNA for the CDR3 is TGTGCCAGTAACTCGGCAGGTCGTGAAAAACTGTTTTTT. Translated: CASNSAGREKLFF.

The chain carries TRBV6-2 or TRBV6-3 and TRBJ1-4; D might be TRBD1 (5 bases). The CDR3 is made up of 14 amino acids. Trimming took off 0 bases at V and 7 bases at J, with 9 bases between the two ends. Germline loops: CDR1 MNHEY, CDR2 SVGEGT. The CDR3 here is CASSYSGAPEKLFF. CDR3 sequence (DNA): TGTGCCAGCAGTTACTCAGGGGCCCCTGAAAAACTGTTTTTT.

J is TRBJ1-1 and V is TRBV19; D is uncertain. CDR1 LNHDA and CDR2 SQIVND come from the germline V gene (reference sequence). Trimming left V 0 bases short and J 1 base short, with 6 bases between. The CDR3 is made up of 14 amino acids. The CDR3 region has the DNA TGTGCCAGTAGTATAGATCGAGGGAACACTGAAGCTTTCTTT. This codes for CASSIDRGNTEAFF.

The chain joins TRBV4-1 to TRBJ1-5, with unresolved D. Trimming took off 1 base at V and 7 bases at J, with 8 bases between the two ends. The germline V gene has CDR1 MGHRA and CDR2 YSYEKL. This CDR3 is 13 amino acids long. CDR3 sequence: CASSQAVMQPQHF. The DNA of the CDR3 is TGCGCCAGCAGCCAAGCGGTGATGCAGCCCCAGCATTTT.